The 18 T cell receptor beta chains given below trace back to one sample, sequenced in a study of identical twins. From the 5' RACE reads, TCRdb called clonotypes with MiXCR, one entry per CDR3 protein. Of fewer than 800,000 distinct CDR3 sequences in the sample, 7% to 7.5% were seen once. These data are also associated with another study on yellow fever vaccine responses in identical twins.

What was sequenced was PBMCs. These receptors came from a woman between 18 and 30 years old in good health.

This clonotype was counted between two and nine times. This chain joins TRBV7-9 and TRBJ2-7; the D is unclear. Germline values: CDR1 SEHNR, CDR2 FQNEAQ (reference sequence). Trimming removed 1 base from V and 2 bases from J, with 15 bases in between. The CDR3 runs to 16 residues. The CDR3 spells CASSLDTGTETYEQYF. The CDR3 DNA is TGTGCCAGCAGCTTAGATACCGGAACGGAGACCTACGAGCAGTACTTC.

Only a few counts were recorded for this clonotype. The rearrangement uses TRBV12-5 and TRBJ2-7; unclear D gene. The CDR3 runs 11 residues. Germline loops: CDR1 LGHNT, CDR2 FRNRAP. The V gene lost 4 bases and the J gene lost 2 bases, with 3 bases spanning the gap. DNA for the CDR3: TGTGCTAGTGGTTCAACCTACGAGCAGTACTTC. This translates into CASGSTYEQYF.

This clonotype came up a few times. The gene calls are TRBV25-1 and TRBJ2-4; tentatively, D is TRBD2 (6 bases). Between the trimmed V and J ends, which lost 8 bases and 7 bases, there was a span of 12 bases. This CDR3 has 12 residues. Germline V gene lookup returns CDR1 MGHDK and CDR2 SYGVNS. The CDR3 DNA follows: TGTGCCAGCGGGACTCTGGGGAACATTCAGTACTTC. Its protein is CASGTLGNIQYF. Full variable domain (rest looked up from reference TRBV25-1 and TRBJ2-4): EADIYQTPRYLVIGTGKKITLECSQTMGHDKMYWYQQDPGMELHLIHYSYGVNSTEKGDLSSESTVSRIRTEHFPLTLESARPSHTSQYLCASGTLGNIQYFGAGTRLSVL.

There are a few counts of this clonotype. The chain recombines TRBV7-9 with TRBJ2-1; 8 bases fit TRBD2. Germline V gives CDR1 SEHNR, CDR2 FQNEAQ (reference sequence). This CDR3 contains 17 residues. The J segment lost 5 bases and the V segment lost 1 base, leaving 10 bases of the junction unmatched. DNA of the CDR3: TGTGCCAGCAGCTTAGTCGTAGCTAGCGGGCTACACAATGAGCAGTTCTTC. Residues: CASSLVVASGLHNEQFF.

The table lists this clonotype with many counts. The chain couples TRBV6-5 to TRBJ2-3, with 9 bases lining up with TRBD2. Unmatched junction bases numbered 7, after V lost 2 bases and J lost 1 base. Per the germline V gene, CDR1 is MNHEY and CDR2 is SVGAGI. CDR3 length equals 17 residues. The DNA for the CDR3 is TGTGCCAGCAGTTACCATAGTAGCGGGGGAGGCACAGATACGCAGTATTTT. Encoded protein: CASSYHSSGGGTDTQYF.

This clonotype was seen more than once but under ten times. This sequence joins TRBV4-2 and TRBJ2-1; D is perhaps TRBD2 (5 bases). V gave up 4 bases and J gave up 4 bases, with 11 bases separating them. The length of the CDR3 is 14 residues. The V gene's germline CDR1 is LGHNA and CDR2 YNFKEQ. Here the CDR3 DNA reads TGTGCCAGCAGCCCGAGGACTCTATACAATGAGCAGTTCTTC. Residues: CASSPRTLYNEQFF.

This clonotype has ten or more counts. J is TRBJ1-5 and V is TRBV12-3 or TRBV12-4, with 8 bases fitting TRBD1. The ends lost 5 bases at V and 1 base at J; junction bases unmatched: 13. The CDR3 totals 18 residues. DNA for the CDR3: TGTGCCAGCAGTAACCGACAGGGGAGGATGGCAAGCAATCAGCCCCAGCATTTT. Protein product: CASSNRQGRMASNQPQHF.

V is TRBV18 and J is TRBJ2-3; 7 bases line up with TRBD1. V shed 5 bases and J 2 bases; nucleotides not matched to a gene: 10. From germline, CDR1 is KGHSH and CDR2 LQKENI. This CDR3 comprises 16 residues. Written as DNA, the CDR3 is TGTGCCAGCTCAACCACAGGGGCCCTAACCACAGATACGCAGTATTTT. It yields the protein CASSTTGALTTDTQYF.

A few counts support this clonotype. This chain uses TRBV10-3 with TRBJ2-7, with D unclear. The CDR3 is 15 residues long. CDR1 and CDR2 from the germline V gene are ENHRY and SYGVKD. With 2 bases removed from V and 2 bases from J, the gap between germline ends came to 13 bases. CDR3 coding DNA: TGTGCCATCAGTGAGACGTCAAAGGTGACCTACGAGCAGTACTTC. Its translation: CAISETSKVTYEQYF.

Only a few counts were recorded for this clonotype. J is TRBJ1-1 and V is TRBV4-1; 7 nucleotides match TRBD1. This CDR3 region has 16 residues. From germline, CDR1 is MGHRA and CDR2 YSYEKL. V was clipped by 4 bases and J by 2 bases; unmatched bases: 10. CDR3 sequence: CASSPGTVRYNTEAFF. The CDR3 bases are TGCGCCAGCAGCCCCGGGACAGTAAGATATAACACTGAAGCTTTCTTT.

There are many counts of this clonotype. This rearrangement joins TRBV29-1 to TRBJ1-1; D is uncertain. The CDR3 covers 15 residues. Trimming left V 6 bases short and J 6 bases short, with 23 bases between. Germline V gene sequence: CDR1 SQVTM, CDR2 ANQGSEA. The CDR3 DNA sequence: TGCAGCGTGTGGCCTCCCTTAGGGATGGGCGCTGAAGCTTTCTTT. Translating it yields CSVWPPLGMGAEAFF.

This chain uses TRBV3-1 with TRBJ1-2, with 7 bases that match TRBD1. V was pared by 5 bases and J by 0 bases, with 6 bases of the junction left unmatched. From germline, CDR1 is LGHDT and CDR2 YNNKEL (reference sequence). The CDR3 totals 15 residues. The CDR3 reads CASSGRTGPNYGYTF. The CDR3 DNA reads TGTGCCAGCAGCGGCCGGACAGGACCTAACTATGGCTACACCTTC.

The chain links TRBV28 to TRBJ2-2; no firm D call. Trimming took 4 bases from V and 4 from J, leaving 19 bases between them. The CDR3 extends over 17 amino acids. Looked up from germline, CDR1 is MDHEN and CDR2 is SYDVKM. For the CDR3, the DNA is TGTGCCAGCAGTTACCCACCCGAGGCCGGGTCCACCGGGGAGCTGTTTTTT. Encoded protein: CASSYPPEAGSTGELFF.

This chain uses TRBV6-1 with TRBJ2-5, with D possibly being TRBD2 (6 bases). Trimming took 7 bases from V and 2 from J, leaving 20 bases between them. Germline assignment: CDR1 MNHNS and CDR2 SASEGT. This CDR3 has 16 amino acids. The CDR3, as DNA: TGTGCCAGCACGTACGGGAGCGGCACCCTGCAAGAGACCCAGTACTTC. Translation gives CASTYGSGTLQETQYF.

V usage is TRBV12-3 or TRBV12-4 and J usage is TRBJ2-3, with D uncertain. This CDR3 contains 13 residues. Trimming shortened V by 5 bases and J by 4 bases, and 10 bases separated the two germline ends. The CDR3 DNA follows: TGTGCCAGCAGTGGGAATCGAGCAGATACGCAGTATTTT. Encoded protein: CASSGNRADTQYF.

This clonotype was counted between two and nine times. The CDR3: CASSQAITGANVLTF. In nucleotides, the CDR3 is TGTGCCAGCAGCCAAGCTATAACTGGGGCCAACGTCCTGACTTTC. The chain has TRBV3-1 and TRBJ2-6, with D hard to call. Germline V lookup: CDR1 LGHDT, CDR2 YNNKEL (reference sequence). The CDR3 has 15 amino acids. V dropped 1 base and J dropped 2 bases, with 6 bases sitting between them.

The V gene is TRBV21-1, the J gene TRBJ2-5; the table's TRBD1 call for D was not verified on the DNA. TRBV21-1 constitutes a pseudogene. This CDR3 contains 14 residues. The CDR3 spells CASSKEDSEETQYF. The CDR3 DNA reads TGTGCCAGCAGCAAAGAGGACAGCGAAGAGACCCAGTACTTC.

This clonotype has a handful of counts. The chain joins TRBV20-1 to TRBJ2-1, with 13 bases that match TRBD2. CDR3 length: 16 amino acids. The trim removed 3 bases at V and 6 bases at J, leaving 8 bases unmatched. The germline V gene has CDR1 DFQATT and CDR2 SNEGSKA (reference sequence). The CDR3: CSARSTSGRIGNEQFF. The CDR3 nucleotides are TGCAGTGCTAGGTCGACTAGCGGGAGGATAGGCAATGAGCAGTTCTTC.